This T cell receptor beta chain was profiled in a study of blood T cell repertoires in COVID-19. Study overall: Spain, Italy and the United States supplied samples that represented acute and convalescent COVID-19. T cells, B-cell-depleted T cells, or PBMCs provided the cDNA or gDNA that served as material.

Original analysis: Using reference gene primer amplification, nucleated cell counts were estimated. The method was immunoSEQ multiplex PCR; TCRdb's version includes in-frame clones alone and lacks a portion of them. The V and J calls and clone size were taken over from that table, and D and trimming were inferred from the DNA. In the table there are 65,000 to 95,000 clones, approximately 89% of which are singletons. This clone was counted once. Germline V gene lookup returns CDR1 ENHRY and CDR2 SYGVKD. The CDR3 is 15 residues long. Trimming took off 2 bases at V and 6 bases at J, with 14 bases between the two ends.

The J gene is TRBJ2-1, the V gene TRBV10-3, with a tentative D call TRBD2 (6 bases). The specimen was peripheral blood. The source is a man aged 80 or over with acute or convalescent COVID-19. The CDR3: CAISEARRDGNEQFF. For the CDR3, the DNA is TGTGCCATCAGTGAGGCGCGGCGGGACGGCAATGAGCAGTTCTTC.